What follows are 21 T cell receptor beta chains derived from one specimen sequenced in a study of cytomegalovirus exposure and HLA in healthy donors. PCR involved 60 Vbeta and 13 Jbeta primers. Only in-frame clones appear in the TCRdb table, and some are missing; sequencing was by immunoSEQ multiplex PCR. The data show 140,000 to 150,000 clones, with around 70% seen just once and 2.1% held by the top ten. Sequencing was done on a sample of PBMCs. These receptors came from a woman aged 55-69 years in good health and CMV-seropositive.

The chain combines TRBV11-2 with TRBJ1-3, with 7 bases matching TRBD1. Germline trimming cut 5 bases from V and 3 bases from J; bases unmatched to any gene: 7. The CDR3 length is 15 residues. The V gene's germline CDR1 is SGHAT and CDR2 FQNNGV. This CDR3 is CASSGNTGVGNTIYF. CDR3 coding DNA: TGTGCCAGCAGCGGAAACACAGGGGTTGGAAACACCATATATTTT.

The gene calls are TRBV6-5 and TRBJ1-3; 9 bases fit TRBD1. The CDR3 extends over 15 amino acids. Germline V gene sequence: CDR1 MNHEY, CDR2 SVGAGI. The junction had 3 bases not matched to a gene; V was cut back by 5 bases and J by 1 base. The CDR3 DNA is TGTGCCAGCAGTACAGGGGGCCCATCTGGAAACACCATATATTTT. Its protein product is CASSTGGPSGNTIYF.

The CDR3 nucleotides read TGTGCCAGCAGTTACTCTGGCGGGAGTGGTAGAAATGAGCAGTTCTTC. The encoded protein is CASSYSGGSGRNEQFF. The gene calls are TRBV6-5 and TRBJ2-1; 7 bases map to TRBD2. The length of the CDR3 is 16 residues. Germline V gene sequence: CDR1 MNHEY, CDR2 SVGAGI. V was pared by 0 bases and J by 7 bases, with 9 bases of the junction left unmatched.

The chain is built from TRBV30 and TRBJ2-2; 11 bases align to TRBD2. The J segment lost 8 bases and the V segment lost 3 bases, leaving 2 bases of the junction unmatched. The length of the CDR3 is 13 residues. In germline, CDR1 is GTSNPN, CDR2 SVGIG (reference sequence). The DNA for the CDR3 is TGTGCCTGGAGAACTAGCGGGAGTGGGGAGCTGTTTTTT. As protein: CAWRTSGSGELFF.

The sample holds a few counts of this clone. The chain is built from TRBV6-1 and TRBJ1-1; TRBD1 matches 8 bases. Germline V lookup: CDR1 MNHNS, CDR2 SASEGT. This CDR3 has 13 residues. The J segment lost 6 bases and the V segment lost 6 bases, leaving 6 bases of the junction unmatched. CDR3 nucleotides: TGTGCCAGCAGACCGACAGGGGTATCTGAAGCTTTCTTT. Translated, it gives CASRPTGVSEAFF.

V gene TRBV2 combines with J gene TRBJ1-5; TRBD1 might be the D (5 bases). Germline V gives CDR1 SNHLY, CDR2 FYNNEI. Trimming cost V 2 bases and J 9 bases, with 11 bases left between them. The CDR3 loop spans 13 amino acids. The CDR3 protein is CASSETGVRPQHF. DNA for the CDR3: TGTGCCAGCAGTGAAACGGGGGTACGGCCCCAGCATTTT.

This clone was counted a single time. The chain carries TRBV6-1 and TRBJ2-5; possibly TRBD2 for D (5 bases). Trimming took off 2 bases at V and 5 bases at J, with 12 bases between the two ends. The germline V gene has CDR1 MNHNS and CDR2 SASEGT. The CDR3 spans 14 residues. DNA of the CDR3: TGTGCCAGCAGTGAAATACAGCCGGGGGAGACCCAGTACTTC. Protein: CASSEIQPGETQYF.

This clone was observed a few times. The chain recombines TRBV9 with TRBJ1-3; a weak D match, TRBD1 (5 bases). This CDR3 spans 15 amino acids. CDR1 and CDR2 (germline): SGDLS, YYNGEE. V gave up 2 bases and J gave up 4 bases, with 13 bases separating them. CDR3 sequence: CASSVGAREGNTIYF. The CDR3 DNA follows: TGTGCCAGCAGCGTTGGGGCCAGGGAAGGAAACACCATATATTTT.

The chain employs TRBV6-1 and TRBJ2-3; D might be TRBD2 (6 bases). The V and J ends lost 4 bases and 10 bases respectively, with 12 bases between them. From germline, CDR1 is MNHNS and CDR2 SASEGT. The CDR3 contains 12 residues. The CDR3 protein is CASSVTSNAQYF. DNA for the CDR3: TGTGCCAGCAGTGTCACTAGCAACGCGCAGTATTTT.

As to this clone: One end of the junction varies from germline; a read error may be responsible. CDR3 in DNA: TGTTCCAGCAGCCCGGGACTAGCGGCGCAGTACTTC. Its protein product is CSSSPGLAAQYF. V and J are TRBV7-9 and TRBJ2-7, with 11 nucleotides matching TRBD2. The length of the CDR3 is 12 residues. Germline values: CDR1 SEHNR, CDR2 FQNEAQ (reference sequence).

This clone was counted a few times. The chain links TRBV15 to TRBJ1-1; 10 nucleotides line up with TRBD1. V trimming: 2 bases; J trimming: 6 bases; junction bases outside the gene matches: 3. Germline lookup yields CDR1 LNHNV and CDR2 YYDKDF (reference sequence). The CDR3 is 14 amino acids. In nucleotides, the CDR3 is TGTGCCACCAGCAGACGGGACAGGGGATCTGAAGCTTTCTTT. Its translation is CATSRRDRGSEAFF. The whole variable domain, filled in from reference TRBV15 and TRBJ1-1, reads DAMVIQNPRYQVTQFGKPVTLSCSQTLNHNVMYWYQQKSSQAPKLLFHYYDKDFNNEADTPDNFQSRRPNTSFCFLDIRSPGLGDTAMYLCATSRRDRGSEAFFGQGTRLTVV.

This clone was counted a single time. The chain combines TRBV19 with TRBJ2-3, with 7 bases matching TRBD2. Germline V gene sequence: CDR1 LNHDA, CDR2 SQIVND (reference sequence). V was clipped by 6 bases and J by 2 bases; unmatched bases: 5. The CDR3 spans 14 residues. In nucleotides, the CDR3 is TGTGCCAGTAGATTAGGGACTACCACAGATACGCAGTATTTT. This sequence encodes CASRLGTTTDTQYF.

The J gene is TRBJ2-2, the V gene TRBV10-3; the D is unclear. CDR1 is ENHRY, CDR2 SYGVKD, per germline. The V and J ends lost 5 bases and 2 bases respectively, with 6 bases between them. The CDR3 extends over 13 amino acids. CDR3 residues: CAISSVNTGELFF. CDR3 DNA sequence: TGTGCCATCAGTTCTGTAAACACCGGGGAGCTGTTTTTT.

This chain joins TRBV9 and TRBJ1-1; D ambiguous. CDR3 length: 13 residues. Germline V gene sequence: CDR1 SGDLS, CDR2 YYNGEE. V lost 4 bases to trimming and J lost 11 bases, with 18 bases between them. DNA of the CDR3: TGTGCCAGCAGCCCCGGCGCCCTGGGCACGGCTTTCTTT. This sequence encodes CASSPGALGTAFF.

The rearrangement links TRBV11-3 to TRBJ2-4, with TRBD1 identical over 8 bases. V shed 4 bases and J 5 bases; nucleotides not matched to a gene: 1. The CDR3 is 13 amino acids. Germline CDR1 SGHNT, CDR2 YENEEA. CDR3 sequence reads: CASSSDRENIQYF. The CDR3 coding sequence is TGTGCCAGCAGCTCGGACAGGGAAAACATTCAGTACTTC.

The V call is TRBV7-2, the J call TRBJ2-3, with D hard to call. This CDR3 is 14 amino acids long. Trimming shortened V by 3 bases and J by 2 bases, and 9 bases separated the two germline ends. Germline CDR1 and CDR2: SGHTA and FQGNSA. The CDR3 sequence: CASSFPYSTDTQYF. The DNA of the CDR3 is TGTGCCAGCAGCTTCCCCTACTCCACAGATACGCAGTATTTT.

This clone turned up a few times. This chain joins TRBV5-1 and TRBJ2-2; tentative D call: TRBD2 (5 bases). CDR3 length: 15 amino acids. Germline V gene data show CDR1 as SGHRS and CDR2 as YFSETQ. Trimming removed 3 bases at V and 4 bases at J, with 13 bases between. CDR3 DNA: TGCGCCAGCAGCTGGGAGATCGGCGGCACCGGGGAGCTGTTTTTT. Translated, it gives CASSWEIGGTGELFF.

V is TRBV28 and J is TRBJ1-5; weak D call: TRBD1 (5 bases). V lost 6 bases and J 9 bases, leaving 12 bases between the germline ends. The CDR3 is 12 residues long. Germline lookup yields CDR1 MDHEN and CDR2 SYDVKM. The DNA for the CDR3 is TGTGCCAGCAGCCCCCCCGACAGGCCCCAGCATTTT. It yields the protein CASSPPDRPQHF.

This chain connects TRBV28 to TRBJ1-1; 10 bases align to TRBD1. This CDR3 region has 17 residues. The trim removed 6 bases at V and 4 bases at J, leaving 14 bases unmatched. From germline, CDR1 is MDHEN and CDR2 SYDVKM. The CDR3 spells CASSMTGGAYLFTEAFF. The CDR3 bases are TGTGCCAGCAGCATGACAGGGGGCGCCTATCTGTTCACTGAAGCTTTCTTT.

J is TRBJ1-2 and V is TRBV6-5, with 7 bases lining up with TRBD1. The CDR3 sequence is 14 residues long. Germline lookup yields CDR1 MNHEY and CDR2 SVGAGI. V lost 4 bases and J lost 12; bases outside the gene matches: 14. The CDR3 region is CASSSEINRGENTF. The CDR3 DNA follows: TGTGCCAGCAGTTCCGAGATAAACAGGGGAGAGAACACCTTC.

The chain links TRBV6-1 to TRBJ1-4, with 9 bases lining up with TRBD1. This CDR3 has 15 residues. V trimming: 6 bases; J trimming: 6 bases; junction bases outside the gene matches: 8. Germline assignment: CDR1 MNHNS and CDR2 SASEGT. CDR3 protein: CASSPAGQGYEKLFF. The CDR3 coding sequence is TGTGCCAGCAGCCCTGCGGGACAGGGCTATGAAAAACTGTTTTTT.